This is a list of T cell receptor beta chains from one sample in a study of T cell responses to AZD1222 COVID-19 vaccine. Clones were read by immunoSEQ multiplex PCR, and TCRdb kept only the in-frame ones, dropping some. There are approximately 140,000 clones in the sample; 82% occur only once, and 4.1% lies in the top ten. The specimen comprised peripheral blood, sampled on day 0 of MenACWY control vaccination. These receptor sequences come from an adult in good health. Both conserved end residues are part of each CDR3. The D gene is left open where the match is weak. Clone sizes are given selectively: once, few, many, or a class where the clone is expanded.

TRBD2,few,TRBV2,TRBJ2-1,CASFAGTKSNEQFF,TGTGCCAGCTTTGCCGGGACTAAGTCAAATGAGCAGTTCTTC
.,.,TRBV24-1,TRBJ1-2,CATSDSTGSLYGYTF,TGTGCCACCAGTGACTCCACCGGGAGCTTATATGGCTACACCTTC
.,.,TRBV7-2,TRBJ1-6,CASSLRGSLNSPLHF,TGTGCCAGCAGCTTAAGGGGCAGCCTCAATTCACCCCTCCACTTT
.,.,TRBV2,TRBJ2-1,CASRSGLSYNEQFF,TGTGCCAGCCGTTCTGGTTTGTCCTACAATGAGCAGTTCTTC
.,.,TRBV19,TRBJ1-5,CASRLRGGNQPQHF,TGTGCCAGTAGGCTGCGGGGGGGAAATCAGCCCCAGCATTTT
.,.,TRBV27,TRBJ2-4,CASSFDLGTAKNIQYF,TGTGCCAGCAGTTTTGATCTGGGAACGGCCAAAAACATTCAGTACTTC
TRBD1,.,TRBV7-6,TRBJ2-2,CASSPRQGKNTGELFF,TGTGCCAGCAGCCCCCGACAGGGGAAGAACACCGGGGAGCTGTTTTTT
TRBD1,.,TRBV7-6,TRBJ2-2,CASSLEGQGAGELFF,TGTGCCAGCAGCTTAGAGGGGCAGGGGGCCGGGGAGCTGTTTTTT
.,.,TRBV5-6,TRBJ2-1,CASSLVGGPSYNEQFF,TGTGCCAGCAGCTTGGTCGGGGGCCCCTCCTACAATGAGCAGTTCTTC
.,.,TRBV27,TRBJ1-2,CASSPTGRNYGYTF,TGTGCCAGCAGCCCCACGGGACGGAACTATGGCTACACCTTC
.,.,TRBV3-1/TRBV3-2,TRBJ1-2,CASSQWNYGYTF,TGTGCCAGCAGCCAGTGGAATTATGGCTACACCTTC
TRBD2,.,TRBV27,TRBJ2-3,CASSLLAGGPDTQYF,TGTGCCAGCAGTTTACTAGCGGGGGGCCCAGATACGCAGTATTTT
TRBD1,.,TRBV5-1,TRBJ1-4,CASSFLGQGNEKLFF,TGCGCCAGCAGCTTTCTGGGACAGGGCAATGAAAAACTGTTTTTT
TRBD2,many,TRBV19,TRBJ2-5,CASSIGRGTGETQYF,TGTGCCAGTAGTATCGGGCGGGGGACTGGGGAGACCCAGTACTTC
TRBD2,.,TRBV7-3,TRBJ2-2,CASSPTSVGELFF,TGTGCCAGCAGCCCAACTAGCGTCGGGGAGCTGTTTTTT
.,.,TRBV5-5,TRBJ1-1,CASSKTFLATEAFF,TGTGCCAGCAGCAAAACTTTCCTCGCCACTGAAGCTTTCTTT
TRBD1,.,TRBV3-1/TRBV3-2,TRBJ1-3,CASKDTGTGGSSSGNTIYF,TGTGCCAGCAAGGACACCGGGACAGGGGGCTCCAGCTCTGGAAACACCATATATTTT
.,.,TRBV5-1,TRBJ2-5,CASSLGGLFGQETQYF,.
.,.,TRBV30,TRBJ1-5,CAWSAGSGQPQHF,TGTGCCTGGAGCGCAGGGTCGGGACAGCCCCAGCATTTT
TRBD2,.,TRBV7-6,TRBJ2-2,CASSPWTSPGTGELFF,TGTGCCAGCAGCCCTTGGACTAGCCCGGGAACCGGGGAGCTGTTTTTT
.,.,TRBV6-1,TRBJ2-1,CASSESRKPLEQFF,TGTGCCAGCAGTGAAAGCAGGAAGCCTCTTGAGCAGTTCTTC
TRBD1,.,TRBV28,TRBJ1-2,CASSDRDYGYTF,TGTGCCAGTTCGGACAGGGACTATGGCTACACCTTC
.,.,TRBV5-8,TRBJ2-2,CASSLALKHTGELFF,TGTGCCAGCAGCTTGGCCCTTAAACACACCGGGGAGCTGTTTTTT
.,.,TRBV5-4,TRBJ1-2,CASREGVSYGYTF,TGTGCCAGCAGGGAAGGGGTATCGTATGGCTACACCTTC
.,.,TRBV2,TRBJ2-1,CASSGVHGSRGYNEQFF,TGTGCCAGCAGTGGAGTCCACGGCTCGAGGGGCTACAATGAGCAGTTCTTC
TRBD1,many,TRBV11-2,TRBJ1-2,CASSLQPTGRYGYTF,TGTGCCAGCAGCCTCCAACCGACAGGGCGCTATGGCTACACCTTC
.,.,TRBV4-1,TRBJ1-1,CASSQVTGNTEAFF,TGCGCCAGCAGCCAAGTGACAGGGAACACTGAAGCTTTCTTT
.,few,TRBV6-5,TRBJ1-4,CASSRGQNNEKLFF,TGTGCCAGCAGCCGCGGACAGAATAATGAAAAACTGTTTTTT
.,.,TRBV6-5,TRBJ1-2,CASRALGGAAYGYTF,TGTGCCAGCAGAGCCCTAGGGGGGGCTGCCTATGGCTACACCTTC
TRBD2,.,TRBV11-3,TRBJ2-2,CASSLKRGLDTGELFF,TGTGCCAGCAGCTTAAAGCGGGGTCTAGACACCGGGGAGCTGTTTTTT
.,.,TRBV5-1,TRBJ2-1,CASSLGLYNEQFF,TGCGCCAGCAGCTTGGGACTCTACAATGAGCAGTTCTTC
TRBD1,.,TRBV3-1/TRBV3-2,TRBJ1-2,CASSQGQGGNGYTF,TGTGCCAGCAGCCAAGGACAGGGGGGGAATGGCTACACCTTC
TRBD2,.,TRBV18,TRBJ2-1,CASSPSGGVGTNEQFF,TGTGCCAGCTCACCAAGCGGGGGGGTCGGAACGAACGAGCAGTTCTTC
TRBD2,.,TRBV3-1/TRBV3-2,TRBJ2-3,CASSPTGLAGGQDTQYF,TGTGCCAGCAGCCCCACGGGACTAGCGGGGGGGCAAGATACGCAGTATTTT
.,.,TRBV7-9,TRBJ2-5,CASSPPSGAETQYF,TGTGCCAGCAGCCCCCCTTCCGGTGCAGAGACCCAGTACTTC
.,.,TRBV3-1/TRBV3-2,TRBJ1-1,CASSHPGWTEAFF,TGTGCCAGCAGCCACCCGGGTTGGACTGAAGCTTTCTTT
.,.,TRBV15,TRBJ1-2,CATSRENNPRGYTF,TGTGCCACCAGCAGAGAGAATAACCCGCGGGGCTACACCTTC
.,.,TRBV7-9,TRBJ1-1,CASSRTAQAFF,TGTGCCAGCAGCCGGACAGCCCAAGCTTTCTTT
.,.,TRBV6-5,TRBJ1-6,CASGRSSYNSPLHF,TGTGCCAGCGGGCGTAGCTCCTATAATTCACCCCTCCACTTT
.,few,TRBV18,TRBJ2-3,CASSPGFSTSTDTQYF,TGTGCCAGCTCACCGGGGTTCAGTACTAGCACAGATACGCAGTATTTT
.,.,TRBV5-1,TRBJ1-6,CASSPWENNSPLHF,TGCGCCAGCAGCCCATGGGAGAATAATTCACCCCTCCACTTT
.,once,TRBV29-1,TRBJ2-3,CSVLDGTDTQYF,TGCAGCGTTTTGGACGGAACAGATACGCAGTATTTT
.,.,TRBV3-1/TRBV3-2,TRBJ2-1,CASSRGYEQFF,TGTGCCAGCAGCCGGGGGTACGAGCAGTTCTTC
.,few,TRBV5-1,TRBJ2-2,CASSWDLNTGELFF,TGCGCCAGCAGTTGGGATCTCAACACCGGGGAGCTGTTTTTT